This T cell receptor (beta chain) appears in the sequencing data of a study of T cell responses to AZD1222 COVID-19 vaccine. Method: immunoSEQ multiplex PCR; TCRdb's copy keeps in-frame clones and lacks some. The sample has some 82,000 clones, 70% to 90% seen once; the top ten hold approximately 5.7%. Sequences were derived from peripheral blood, sampled on day 0 of AZD1222 vaccination. This TCR came from an adult in good health.

DNA for the CDR3: TGCAGCGTTGTCCCCGGACTGCATGCTAACTATGGCTACACCTTC. It encodes CSVVPGLHANYGYTF. This chain links TRBV29-1 with TRBJ1-2; D unclear. Trimming removed 4 bases at V and 0 bases at J, with 15 bases between. This CDR3 comprises 15 residues. Germline CDR1 SQVTM, CDR2 ANQGSEA. The variable domain in full, with the rest retrieved from reference TRBV29-1 and TRBJ1-2, is SAVISQKPSRDICQRGTSLTIQCQVDSQVTMMFWYRQQPGQSLTLIATANQGSEATYESGFVIDKFPISRPNLTFSTLTVSNMSPEDSSIYLCSVVPGLHANYGYTFGSGTRLTVV.